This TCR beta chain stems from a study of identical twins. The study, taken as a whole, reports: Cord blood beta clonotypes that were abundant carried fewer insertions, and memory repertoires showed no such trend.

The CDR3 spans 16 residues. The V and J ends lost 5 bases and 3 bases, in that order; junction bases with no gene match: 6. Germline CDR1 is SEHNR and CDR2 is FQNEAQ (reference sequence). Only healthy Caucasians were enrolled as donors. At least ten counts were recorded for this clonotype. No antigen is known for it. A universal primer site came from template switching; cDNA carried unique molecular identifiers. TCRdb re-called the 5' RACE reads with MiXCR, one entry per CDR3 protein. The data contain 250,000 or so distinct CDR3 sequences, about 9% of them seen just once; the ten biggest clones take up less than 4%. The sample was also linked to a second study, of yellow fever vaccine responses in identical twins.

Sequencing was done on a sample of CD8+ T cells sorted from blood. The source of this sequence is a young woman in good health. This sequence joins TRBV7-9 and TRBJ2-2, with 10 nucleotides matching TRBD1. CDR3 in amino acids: CASSITGTGDTGELFF. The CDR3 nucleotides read TGTGCCAGCAGCATCACCGGGACAGGGGACACCGGGGAGCTGTTTTTT.